Listed here are 13 T cell receptor beta chains from one sample, sequenced in a study of patients and donors after allogeneic stem cell transplantation. TCRdb reprocessed the RT-PCR reads via MiXCR and lists one record per CDR3 protein. The sample lists some 960,000 distinct CDR3 sequences, 15% to 20% seen once, with around 6% in the top ten. Sequenced: blood, either unsorted or a sorted T cell fraction (not recorded which). These receptors came from a human donor who was either an allogeneic HSCT recipient or a stem cell or donor lymphocyte infusion donor (not recorded which). It is not recorded whose cells these are; they may come from a transplant donor.

The chain has TRBV21-1 and TRBJ1-1; the table's D call, TRBD1, was not checked against the DNA. TRBV21-1 is a recognized pseudogene. This CDR3 has 16 amino acids. CDR3 protein: CASSKFKGQIYTEAFF. In DNA form, the CDR3 reads TGTGCCAGCAGCAAGTTCAAGGGACAGATTTACACTGAAGCTTTCTTT.

This clonotype was detected only a few times. The chain is built from TRBV24-1 and TRBJ2-3, with a tentative D call TRBD2 (5 bases). CDR3 size: 15 residues. Trimming pared 0 bases from V and 1 base from J, leaving 7 bases between. CDR1 and CDR2 from the germline V gene are KGHDR and SFDVKD. This chain's CDR3 is CATSDLARGTDTQYF. The CDR3 nucleotides read TGTGCCACCAGTGATTTGGCGCGGGGCACAGATACGCAGTATTTT.

This clonotype has a count of ten or more. The chain recombines TRBV7-3 with TRBJ1-1; D is undetermined. The V and J ends lost 4 bases and 8 bases respectively, with 14 bases between them. Germline-derived CDR1 and CDR2 are SGHTA and FQGTGA. There are 13 residues in the CDR3. This chain's CDR3 is CASSSTPGLEAFF. Written as DNA, the CDR3 is TGTGCCAGCAGCTCAACCCCTGGGCTGGAAGCTTTCTTT. Full variable domain (rest looked up from reference TRBV7-3 and TRBJ1-1): GAGVSQTPSNKVTEKGKYVELRCDPISGHTALYWYRQSLGQGPEFLIYFQGTGAADDSGLPNDRFFAVRPEGSVSTLKIQRTERGDSAVYLCASSSTPGLEAFFGQGTRLTVV.

The chain links TRBV11-2 to TRBJ2-3; D assignment may be TRBD1 or TRBD2 (6 bases each). Germline CDR1 is SGHAT and CDR2 is FQNNGV. Trimming pared 2 bases from V and 3 bases from J, leaving 12 bases between. This CDR3 region has 15 residues. The CDR3 loop reads CASSLMPGATDTQYF. DNA for the CDR3: TGTGCCAGCAGCTTAATGCCGGGGGCTACAGATACGCAGTATTTT.

The chain links TRBV4-1 to TRBJ2-1; 8 nucleotides match TRBD2. V gave up 2 bases and J gave up 8 bases; unmatched junction bases: 5. The CDR3 spans 14 residues. In germline, CDR1 is MGHRA, CDR2 YSYEKL. DNA of the CDR3: TGCGCCAGCAGCCAACCGGGACTAGACCATGAGCAGTTCTTC. Translating gives CASSQPGLDHEQFF.

This chain links TRBV29-1 with TRBJ1-2; TRBD1 aligns across 7 bases. V lost 1 base, J lost 4 bases, and 3 bases stayed unmatched. Germline CDR1 is SQVTM and CDR2 is ANQGSEA. The CDR3 consists of 13 residues. In DNA form, the CDR3 reads TGCAGCGTTGAAGTTTACAGGGGCTATGGCTACACCTTC. Amino acid sequence: CSVEVYRGYGYTF.

This clonotype has a handful of counts. CDR3 protein: CSARVPLPWGGSYEQYF. The CDR3 DNA follows: TGCAGTGCTAGAGTCCCCCTACCTTGGGGCGGGTCCTACGAGCAGTACTTC. The chain uses TRBV20-1 and TRBJ2-7; D may be TRBD1 or TRBD2 (5 bases each). The CDR3 runs 17 residues. CDR1 and CDR2 from the germline V gene are DFQATT and SNEGSKA (reference sequence). V gave up 1 base and J gave up 1 base, with 20 bases separating them.

J is TRBJ2-3 and V is TRBV20-1, with 12 bases matching TRBD2. This CDR3 comprises 15 residues. Germline-derived CDR1 and CDR2 are DFQATT and SNEGSKA (reference sequence). Trimming cost V 5 bases and J 11 bases; bases outside gene matches: 14. CDR3: CSAPSASGGAERQYF. The DNA of the CDR3 is TGCAGTGCTCCGTCGGCTAGCGGGGGGGCAGAACGGCAGTATTTT.

The chain links TRBV12-3 or TRBV12-4 to TRBJ2-2; possibly TRBD2 for D (7 bases). V lost 7 bases to trimming and J lost 3 bases, with 21 bases between them. This CDR3 spans 17 amino acids. The CDR3 nucleotides read TGTGCCAGCACTCCGGTAGGGGGGAGGGGTGACACCGGGGAGCTGTTTTTT. As protein: CASTPVGGRGDTGELFF.

This chain connects TRBV20-1 to TRBJ1-1; 9 nucleotides match TRBD1. CDR1 DFQATT and CDR2 SNEGSKA come from the germline V gene (reference sequence). The CDR3 covers 14 residues. J gave up 3 bases and V 2 bases, and 4 bases lay outside the gene matches. This CDR3 is CSARSGQGYTEAFF. CDR3 nucleotides: TGCAGTGCTAGATCGGGACAGGGATACACTGAAGCTTTCTTT.

The chain joins TRBV6-5 to TRBJ2-5; 7 bases fit TRBD2. CDR3 length equals 15 residues. The germline V gene has CDR1 MNHEY and CDR2 SVGAGI. V dropped 6 bases and J dropped 5; count of bases not matched to a gene: 12. The DNA of the CDR3 is TGTGCCAGCAGGTACAGCGGGACCATCCGGGAGACCCAGTACTTC. This sequence encodes CASRYSGTIRETQYF.

The chain combines TRBV2 with TRBJ1-1; a weak D match, TRBD1 (6 bases). Germline CDR1 reads SNHLY; CDR2 reads FYNNEI. V was trimmed by 4 bases and J by 8 bases, leaving 11 bases between them. The CDR3 loop spans 12 amino acids. The CDR3 DNA follows: TGTGCCAGCAGTGGTTGGCAGGGGGAAGCTTTCTTT. Protein: CASSGWQGEAFF.

This clonotype was observed many times. One junction end does not reproduce the germline sequence, and a read error may be involved. V gene TRBV5-1 combines with J gene TRBJ1-5; maybe TRBD1 (6 bases). The V gene's germline CDR1 is SGHRS and CDR2 YFSETQ. This CDR3 comprises 13 residues. DNA of the CDR3: TGTGCCAGCAGCCGGGACATCAATCAGCCCCAGCATTTT. Translating gives CASSRDINQPQHF.